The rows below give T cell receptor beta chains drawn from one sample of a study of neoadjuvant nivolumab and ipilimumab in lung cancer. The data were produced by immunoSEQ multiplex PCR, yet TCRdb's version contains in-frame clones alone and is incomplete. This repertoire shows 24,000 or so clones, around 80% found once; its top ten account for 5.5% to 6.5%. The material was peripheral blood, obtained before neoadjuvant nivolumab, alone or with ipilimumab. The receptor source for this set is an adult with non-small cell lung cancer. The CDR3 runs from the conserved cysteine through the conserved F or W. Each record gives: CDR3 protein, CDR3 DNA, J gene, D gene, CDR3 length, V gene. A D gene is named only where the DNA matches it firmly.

CDR3aa: CASSVASRGDYGYTF
CDR3nt: TGTGCCAGCAGCGTAGCTAGCAGGGGAGACTATGGCTACACCTTC
j_gene: TRBJ1-2
d_gene: -
len: 15
v_gene: TRBV9

CDR3aa: CASSPGLAGGLYEQYF
CDR3nt: TGTGCCAGCAGCCCCGGACTAGCGGGGGGACTCTACGAGCAGTACTTC
j_gene: TRBJ2-7
d_gene: TRBD2
len: 16
v_gene: TRBV5-4

CDR3aa: CASSRLAGDNEQFF
CDR3nt: TGTGCCAGCTCACGGCTAGCGGGGGACAATGAGCAGTTCTTC
j_gene: TRBJ2-1
d_gene: TRBD2
len: 14
v_gene: TRBV18

CDR3aa: CASTQGLGALGTGELFF
CDR3nt: TGTGCCAGCACCCAAGGGTTGGGGGCGCTGGGGACCGGGGAGCTGTTTTTT
j_gene: TRBJ2-2
d_gene: -
len: 17
v_gene: TRBV2

CDR3aa: CASSLTARDWYGYTF
CDR3nt: TGTGCCAGCAGCTTAACCGCGAGGGATTGGTATGGCTACACCTTC
j_gene: TRBJ1-2
d_gene: -
len: 15
v_gene: TRBV7-3

CDR3aa: CAGTLGDRNYGYTF
CDR3nt: TGCGCCGGCACCTTAGGGGATAGAAACTATGGCTACACCTTC
j_gene: TRBJ1-2
d_gene: -
len: 14
v_gene: TRBV5-1

CDR3aa: CASSLELAGFTDTQYF
CDR3nt: TGTGCCAGCAGCCTCGAGCTAGCGGGGTTCACAGATACGCAGTATTTT
j_gene: TRBJ2-3
d_gene: TRBD2
len: 16
v_gene: TRBV7-9

CDR3aa: CASSVVGGGDTQYF
CDR3nt: TGTGCCAGCAGCGTAGTAGGTGGGGGAGATACGCAGTATTTT
j_gene: TRBJ2-3
d_gene: -
len: 14
v_gene: TRBV9

CDR3aa: CASSPLQGDEQYF
CDR3nt: TGCGCCAGCAGCCCGCTACAGGGGGACGAGCAGTACTTC
j_gene: TRBJ2-7
d_gene: TRBD1
len: 13
v_gene: TRBV4-1

CDR3aa: CASSFLTRGDTQYF
CDR3nt: TGTGCCAGCAGTTTCCTCACCCGCGGAGATACGCAGTATTTT
j_gene: TRBJ2-3
d_gene: -
len: 14
v_gene: TRBV6-5

CDR3aa: CASSLGLGTGSTDTQYF
CDR3nt: TGTGCCAGCAGCTTGGGGCTCGGGACAGGGAGCACAGATACGCAGTATTTT
j_gene: TRBJ2-3
d_gene: TRBD1
len: 17
v_gene: TRBV5-4

CDR3aa: CASSLRETQYF
CDR3nt: TGCGCCAGCAGCTTAAGAGAGACCCAGTACTTC
j_gene: TRBJ2-5
d_gene: -
len: 11
v_gene: TRBV5-1

CDR3aa: CASSLVWTSTGELFF
CDR3nt: TGTGCCAGCAGCTTGGTCTGGACCAGTACCGGGGAGCTGTTTTTT
j_gene: TRBJ2-2
d_gene: -
len: 15
v_gene: TRBV5-6

CDR3aa: CASSRDRVSGNTIYF
CDR3nt: TGTGCCAGCAGCCGGGACAGGGTCTCTGGAAACACCATATATTTT
j_gene: TRBJ1-3
d_gene: TRBD1
len: 15
v_gene: TRBV5-4

CDR3aa: CASSHRLSGNNEQFF
CDR3nt: TGTGCCAGCAGCCACCGACTATCAGGAAACAATGAGCAGTTCTTC
j_gene: TRBJ2-1
d_gene: -
len: 15
v_gene: TRBV4-2

CDR3aa: CASSVEGARTDTQYF
CDR3nt: TGTGCCAGCAGCGTAGAGGGGGCGCGCACAGATACGCAGTATTTT
j_gene: TRBJ2-3
d_gene: TRBD1
len: 15
v_gene: TRBV9

CDR3aa: CASSPPGQEGHEKLFF
CDR3nt: TGCGCCAGCAGTCCACCGGGACAGGAGGGTCATGAAAAACTGTTTTTT
j_gene: TRBJ1-4
d_gene: TRBD1
len: 16
v_gene: TRBV23-1